This T cell receptor (beta chain) was sequenced for a study of T cell responses to AZD1222 COVID-19 vaccine. Produced via immunoSEQ multiplex PCR; TCRdb's table is partial and in-frame only. This sample has about 150,000 clones, with about 91% found just once. The receptor was isolated from an adult in good health. The starting material was peripheral blood, obtained on day 0 of MenACWY control vaccination.

The CDR3 loop reads CASSLDSGRINQPQHF. The CDR3 DNA follows: TGTGCCAGCAGCTTGGATTCGGGACGGATCAATCAGCCCCAGCATTTT. V gene TRBV7-2 combines with J gene TRBJ1-5; perhaps TRBD1 as D (5 bases). The CDR3 is 16 residues long. Between the trimmed V and J ends, which lost 3 bases and 3 bases, there was a span of 15 bases. Germline lookup yields CDR1 SGHTA and CDR2 FQGNSA.